Reported below is one T cell receptor beta chain. Through a sample-barcoded 5' primer and a J-beta primer mix, a second PCR was run for roughly 6 to 12 cycles. Template switching added a 12-random-nucleotide identifier to every cDNA molecule. From the 5' RACE reads, TCRdb called clonotypes with MiXCR, one entry per CDR3 protein. The profile covers roughly 730,000 distinct CDR3 sequences, with just over 55% appearing a single time and 25% to 30% taken by the ten largest. The germline gives CDR1 SGHTA, CDR2 FQGNSA. The ends lost 5 bases at V and 5 bases at J; junction bases unmatched: 16. The CDR3 runs to 18 residues. This specimen comes from a study of blood T cells in healthy people across ages.

Material for sequencing was blood. The clonotype was recovered from a middle-aged man in good health. The gene calls are TRBV7-2 and TRBJ2-5; 11 nucleotides line up with TRBD2. CDR3 bases: TGTGCCAGCAGCCCGAAAGAACTAGCGGGGGACCCCATGGAGACCCAGTACTTC. This codes for CASSPKELAGDPMETQYF.